The rows below give T cell receptor beta chains drawn from one sample of a study of T-cell memory formation after mild COVID-19. One entry per CDR3 protein, called by TCRdb with MiXCR from the 5' RACE reads. The table lists approximately 400,000 distinct CDR3 sequences, roughly a quarter of them singletons. The specimen sequenced was PBMCs or a T cell subset sorted from them (not recorded which). The receptors shown here come from an adult woman who had mild COVID-19 (a few samples of this study predate the infection). Cell type and time point are not known. Both conserved end residues are part of each CDR3. D genes are given only for firm matches. The size entry is marked missing in some rows and otherwise reads once, few, many or a size class.

J	D	size	V	CDR3	DNA
TRBJ1-5	NA	NA	TRBV20-1	CSASDASGPNQPQHF	TGCAGTGCTAGTGATGCGTCGGGCCCTAATCAGCCCCAGCATTTT
TRBJ2-1	TRBD2	NA	TRBV11-2	CASSLQGLAGVGEQFF	TGTGCCAGCAGCCTCCAGGGACTAGCGGGAGTGGGTGAGCAGTTCTTC
TRBJ1-2	TRBD1	many	TRBV27	CASSRTGNYGYTF	TGTGCCAGCAGCAGGACAGGGAACTATGGCTACACCTTC
TRBJ1-1	NA	few	TRBV20-1	CSGTTGDTEAFF	TGCAGCGGGACAACCGGGGACACTGAAGCTTTCTTT
TRBJ1-1	NA	NA	TRBV12-3/TRBV12-4	CASRDGGGATEAFF	TGTGCCAGCAGGGACGGGGGCGGGGCTACTGAAGCTTTCTTT
TRBJ2-7	TRBD2	few	TRBV29-1	CSVEAPGLGVYEQYF	TGCAGCGTTGAAGCGCCGGGACTAGGCGTCTACGAGCAGTACTTC
TRBJ1-5	NA	NA	TRBV14	CASSPHAGQPQHF	TGTGCCAGCAGCCCTCATGCGGGTCAGCCCCAGCATTTT
TRBJ2-5	TRBD2	NA	TRBV9	CASSPHPGLAGGETQYF	TGTGCCAGCAGCCCCCACCCGGGACTAGCGGGAGGAGAGACCCAGTACTTC
TRBJ2-6	NA	few	TRBV29-1	CSFTGNSGANVLTF	TGCAGCTTCACAGGAAACTCTGGGGCCAACGTCCTGACTTTC
TRBJ2-1	NA	few	TRBV24-1	CATSDWAPEQFF	TGTGCCACCAGTGATTGGGCGCCTGAGCAGTTCTTC
TRBJ1-6	NA	few	TRBV20-1	CSAEGYEDSPLHF	TGCAGTGCCGAGGGATACGAGGATTCACCCCTCCACTTT
TRBJ2-2	NA	NA	TRBV5-5	CASSLGYWGTGELFF	TGTGCCAGCAGCTTGGGATACTGGGGCACCGGGGAGCTGTTTTTT
TRBJ2-7	TRBD1	NA	TRBV5-1	CASSKLTGTGREQYF	TGCGCCAGCAGTAAACTGACAGGGACGGGACGCGAGCAGTACTTC
TRBJ2-2	TRBD1	NA	TRBV5-1	CASTDRADGTGELFF	TGCGCCAGCACTGACAGGGCCGATGGCACCGGGGAGCTGTTTTTT
TRBJ2-1	TRBD2	few	TRBV6-5	CASSYSRTRLEQFF	TGTGCCAGCAGTTACTCCCGGACTAGACTTGAGCAGTTCTTC
TRBJ2-5	TRBD2	many	TRBV9	CASSVGTTPAETQYF	TGTGCCAGCAGCGTCGGGACTACGCCAGCAGAGACCCAGTACTTC
TRBJ2-1	TRBD1	NA	TRBV3-1	CASSRAGTGENEQFF	TGTGCCAGCAGCCGGGCCGGGACAGGGGAAAATGAGCAGTTCTTC
TRBJ1-5	NA	few	TRBV29-1	CSVGGFSNQPQHF	TGCAGCGTGGGGGGTTTCAGCAATCAGCCCCAGCATTTT
TRBJ2-5	NA	few	TRBV24-1	CATSAPGTQETQYF	TGTGCCACCAGTGCCCCCGGGACTCAAGAGACCCAGTACTTC
TRBJ1-6	NA	few	TRBV5-6	CASSFETNNSPLHF	TGTGCCAGCAGCTTTGAGACCAATAATTCACCCCTCCACTTT
TRBJ1-2	NA	many	TRBV30	CAWSTDENYGYTF	TGTGCCTGGAGTACAGATGAAAACTATGGCTACACCTTC
TRBJ1-5	NA	NA	TRBV24-1	CATSDGGPQHF	TGTGCCACCAGTGATGGAGGGCCCCAGCATTTT
TRBJ1-1	NA	NA	TRBV4-1	CASSQDTGRAFF	TGCGCCAGCAGCCAAGATACAGGGAGAGCTTTCTTT
TRBJ2-2	TRBD2	NA	TRBV20-1	CSADSGGYTGELFF	TGCAGTGCAGATAGCGGGGGGTACACCGGGGAGCTGTTTTTT